This section outlines one T cell receptor beta chain sequence together with its context. V gave up 3 bases and J gave up 4 bases; unmatched junction bases: 8. Per germline, CDR1 MGHDK and CDR2 SYGVNS. The CDR3 consists of 16 residues. The sample is drawn from a study of cytomegalovirus exposure and HLA in healthy donors. PCR primers comprised 60 Vbeta and 13 Jbeta primers. Method: immunoSEQ multiplex PCR; TCRdb's copy keeps in-frame clones and lacks some. This sample yields over 100,000 clones, of which over 60% are seen a single time; 2.5% to 3.5% belongs to the top ten. Sample: PBMCs. This chain uses TRBV25-1 with TRBJ2-5; 10 bases line up with TRBD1. The sequence derives from a woman in her twenties or thirties in good health and CMV-seropositive. CDR3 region: CASSDWRGQGRETQYF. The CDR3 nucleotides read TGTGCCAGCAGTGATTGGAGGGGACAGGGGAGAGAGACCCAGTACTTC.